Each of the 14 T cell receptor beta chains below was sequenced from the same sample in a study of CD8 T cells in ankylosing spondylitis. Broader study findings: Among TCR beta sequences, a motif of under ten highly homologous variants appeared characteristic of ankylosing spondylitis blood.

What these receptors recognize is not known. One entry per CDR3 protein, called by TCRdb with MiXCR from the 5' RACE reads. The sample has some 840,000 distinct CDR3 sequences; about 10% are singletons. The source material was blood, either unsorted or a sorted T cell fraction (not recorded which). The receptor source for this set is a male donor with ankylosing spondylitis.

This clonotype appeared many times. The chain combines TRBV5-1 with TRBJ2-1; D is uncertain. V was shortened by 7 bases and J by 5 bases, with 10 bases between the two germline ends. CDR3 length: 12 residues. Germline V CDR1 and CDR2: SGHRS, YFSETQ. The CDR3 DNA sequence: TGCGCCAGCTTCGGAGAGGACAATGAGCAGTTCTTC. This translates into CASFGEDNEQFF.

CDR3 DNA sequence: TGTGCCAGCAGCCCTCGGGGGGCGTACAATCAGCCCCAGCATTTT. This translates into CASSPRGAYNQPQHF. The genes are TRBV5-6 and TRBJ1-5; D might be TRBD1 (6 bases). CDR3 length: 15 residues. V lost 4 bases and J 3 bases, leaving 14 bases between the germline ends. Germline values: CDR1 SGHDT, CDR2 YYEEEE.

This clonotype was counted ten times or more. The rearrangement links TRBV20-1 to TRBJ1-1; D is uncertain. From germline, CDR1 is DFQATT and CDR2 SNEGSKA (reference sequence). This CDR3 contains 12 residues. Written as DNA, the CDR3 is TGCAGCGATCTGACCCTGAACACTGAAGCTTTCTTT. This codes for CSDLTLNTEAFF.

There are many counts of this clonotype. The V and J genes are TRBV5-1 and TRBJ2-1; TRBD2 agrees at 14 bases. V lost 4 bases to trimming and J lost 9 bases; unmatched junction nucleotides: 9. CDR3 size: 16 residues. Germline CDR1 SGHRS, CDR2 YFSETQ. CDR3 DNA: TGCGCCAGCAGCAGAACGGAGGGACTAGCGGGGGTTGAGCAGTTCTTC. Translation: CASSRTEGLAGVEQFF.

The CDR3 DNA follows: TGCGCCAGCAGCTTGGACCGGGGGCAAGGAGGCACAGATACGCAGTATTTT. Translated: CASSLDRGQGGTDTQYF. V gene TRBV5-1 combines with J gene TRBJ2-3; D could derive from TRBD1 or TRBD2 (6 bases each). CDR1 is SGHRS and CDR2 is YFSETQ in the germline V gene. Trimming removed 0 bases from V and 1 base from J, with 15 bases in between. This CDR3 is 17 amino acids long.

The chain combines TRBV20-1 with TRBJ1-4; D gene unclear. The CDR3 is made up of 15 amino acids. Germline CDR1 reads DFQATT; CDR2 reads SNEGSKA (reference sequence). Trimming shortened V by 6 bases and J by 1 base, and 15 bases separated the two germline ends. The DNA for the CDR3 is TGCAGTGCAAAGGCTCTGGGGAGAACTAATGAAAAACTGTTTTTT. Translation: CSAKALGRTNEKLFF.

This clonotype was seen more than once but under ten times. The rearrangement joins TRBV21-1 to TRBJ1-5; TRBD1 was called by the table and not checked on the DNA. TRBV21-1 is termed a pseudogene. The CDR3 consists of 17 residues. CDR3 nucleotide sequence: TGTGCCAGCAGTCATCCGGGACAGGGGGCCTACAATCAGCCCCAGCATTTT. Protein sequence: CASSHPGQGAYNQPQHF.

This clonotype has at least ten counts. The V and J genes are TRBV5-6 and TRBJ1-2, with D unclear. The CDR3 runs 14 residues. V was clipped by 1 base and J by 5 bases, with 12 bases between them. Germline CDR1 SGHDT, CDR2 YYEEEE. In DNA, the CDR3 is TGTGCCAGCAGCTTGAATTTTCGGGGATATGGCTACACCTTC. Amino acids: CASSLNFRGYGYTF.

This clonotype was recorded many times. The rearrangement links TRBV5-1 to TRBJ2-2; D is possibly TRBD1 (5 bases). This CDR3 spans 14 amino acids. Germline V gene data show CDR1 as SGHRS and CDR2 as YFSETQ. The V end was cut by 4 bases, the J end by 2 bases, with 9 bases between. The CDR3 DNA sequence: TGCGCCAGCAGCACCGACAGTAACACCGGGGAGCTGTTTTTT. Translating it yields CASSTDSNTGELFF.

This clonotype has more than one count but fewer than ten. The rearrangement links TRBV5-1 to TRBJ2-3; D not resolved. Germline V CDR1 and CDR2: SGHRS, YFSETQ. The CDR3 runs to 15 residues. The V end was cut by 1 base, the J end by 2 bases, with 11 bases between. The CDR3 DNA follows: TGCGCCAGCAGCTTGACTCTGACAAACACAGATACGCAGTATTTT. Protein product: CASSLTLTNTDTQYF.

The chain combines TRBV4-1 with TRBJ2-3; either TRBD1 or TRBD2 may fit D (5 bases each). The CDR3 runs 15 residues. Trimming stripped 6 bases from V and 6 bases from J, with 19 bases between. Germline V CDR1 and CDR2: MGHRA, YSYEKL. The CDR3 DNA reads TGCGCCAGCAGTATACGGGACCCCCCCACGGATACGCAGTATTTT. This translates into CASSIRDPPTDTQYF.

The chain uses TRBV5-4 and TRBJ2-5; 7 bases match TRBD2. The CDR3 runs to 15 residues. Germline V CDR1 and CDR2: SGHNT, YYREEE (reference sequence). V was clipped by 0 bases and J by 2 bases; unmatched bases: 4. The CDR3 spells CASSLERGGQETQYF. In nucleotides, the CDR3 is TGTGCCAGCAGCTTGGAGCGGGGCGGGCAAGAGACCCAGTACTTC.

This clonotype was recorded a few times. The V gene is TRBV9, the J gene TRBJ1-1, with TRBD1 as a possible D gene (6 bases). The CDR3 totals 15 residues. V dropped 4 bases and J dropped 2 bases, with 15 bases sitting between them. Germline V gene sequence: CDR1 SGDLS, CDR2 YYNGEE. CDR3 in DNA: TGTGCCAGCAGCAACTCGGGACACTCTAACACTGAAGCTTTCTTT. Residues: CASSNSGHSNTEAFF.

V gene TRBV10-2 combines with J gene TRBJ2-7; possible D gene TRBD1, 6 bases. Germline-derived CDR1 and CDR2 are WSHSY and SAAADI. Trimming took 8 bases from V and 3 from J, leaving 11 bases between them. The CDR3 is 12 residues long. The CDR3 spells CASGQPNYEQYF. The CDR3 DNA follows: TGCGCCAGCGGACAGCCCAACTACGAGCAGTACTTC.